This TCR beta chain was observed in a study of blood T cell repertoires in COVID-19. The table came from immunoSEQ multiplex PCR; TCRdb's copy has only in-frame clones and leaves some out. In the table there are several thousand clones, about 76% of which are singletons. J was trimmed by 6 bases and V by 7 bases; bases with no gene match: 6. The CDR3 length is 14 residues. CDR1 is MNHNY and CDR2 is SVGAGI in the germline V gene (reference sequence). Sequenced input: peripheral blood. The V call is TRBV6-6, the J call TRBJ1-5, with 10 positions matching TRBD1. The sequence derives from a human donor in a cohort sampled during active COVID-19. The CDR3 DNA sequence: TGTGCCAGCATAGGACAGGGGGTCGGTCAGCCCCAGCATTTT. This gives the protein CASIGQGVGQPQHF.